These T cell receptor beta chains were read from a single sample in a study of cytomegalovirus exposure and HLA in healthy donors. The table came from immunoSEQ multiplex PCR; TCRdb's copy has only in-frame clones and leaves some out. The sample holds about 140,000 clones, approximately 84% seen once. Sequenced input: PBMCs. The source of these receptors is a woman between 35 and 50 years old in good health and CMV-seronegative. Both conserved end residues are part of each CDR3. Fields, in order: J gene, D gene, clone size, V gene, CDR3 DNA, CDR3 protein. The D gene is left open where the match is weak. Only some rows state a clone size, as once, few, many or a class for expanded clones.

TRBJ2-6 . . TRBV9 TGTGCCAGCAGCGTAGAGGCTAGCTTGAACGCCAACGTCCTGACTTTC CASSVEASLNANVLTF
TRBJ1-2 . . TRBV7-9 TGTGCCAGCAGCCAGAAGACAGGACAGAACTATGGCTACACCTTC CASSQKTGQNYGYTF
TRBJ1-5 . . TRBV18 TGTGCCAGCTCACCGGGCCAGGTAGGAAGCAATCAGCCCCAGCATTTT CASSPGQVGSNQPQHF
TRBJ1-6 TRBD1 . TRBV28 TGTGCCAGCAGTTGGACAGGTCGGGATTCACCCCTCCACTTT CASSWTGRDSPLHF
TRBJ2-7 TRBD2 . TRBV27 TGTGCCAGCAGTTTATATACTAGCGGGAGTGGTTGGGACGAGCAGTACTTC CASSLYTSGSGWDEQYF
TRBJ1-1 . . TRBV5-1 TGCGCCAGCAGCTTTCGTTCGGGGGGTGAAGCTTTCTTT CASSFRSGGEAFF
TRBJ2-1 . few TRBV5-4 TGTGCCACCCGCCGAGGGCGGGGCAATGAGCAGTTCTTC CATRRGRGNEQFF
TRBJ2-1 . . TRBV7-8 TGTGCCAGCAGCTTAGTACCGGGACTTTACAATGAGCAGTTCTTC CASSLVPGLYNEQFF
TRBJ1-4 . . TRBV6-5 TGTGCCAGCAGTGAAGAGGGAAGAAAACTGTTTTTT CASSEEGRKLFF
TRBJ2-7 . . TRBV6-5 TGTGCCAGCAGCCTCGGGGAGCGGTACACCTACGAGCAGTACTTC CASSLGERYTYEQYF
TRBJ2-3 TRBD2 . TRBV7-2 TGTGCCAGCAGCCGTAGGCAGCTAGCGGGGGCAGATACGCAGTATTTT CASSRRQLAGADTQYF
TRBJ1-1 . . TRBV4-1 TGCGCCAGCAGCCAAGTACAGGGAGTATCTGAAGCTTTCTTT CASSQVQGVSEAFF
TRBJ1-1 . once TRBV27 TGTGCCAGCAGTTCGTCAGGGGCGGTTGAAGCTTTCTTT CASSSSGAVEAFF
TRBJ2-7 TRBD2 once TRBV6-6 TGTGCCAGCAGCCGGACTAGAGGCTCCTACGAGCAGTACTTC CASSRTRGSYEQYF
TRBJ1-1 . . TRBV30 TGTGCCTGGACTCCAGGGCTACACGAAGCTTTCTTT CAWTPGLHEAFF
TRBJ2-7 TRBD1 . TRBV27 TGTGCCAGCAGTTTAGGTCCAGGGGGCTTCTACGAGCAGTACTTC CASSLGPGGFYEQYF
TRBJ2-1 TRBD2 . TRBV11-3 TGTGCCAGCAGCTTAGATAGCGGGAATGAGCAGTTCTTC CASSLDSGNEQFF
TRBJ1-1 TRBD1 . TRBV7-9 TGTGCCAGCAGCCGATCCGGGACAGGGAACACTGAAGCTTTCTTT CASSRSGTGNTEAFF
TRBJ2-7 . . TRBV9 TGTGCCAGCAGCGTAGGACTAGTTCCTCCCTACGAGCAGTACTTC CASSVGLVPPYEQYF
TRBJ1-1 . . TRBV5-1 TGCGCCAGCAGCTTGGAGACAGCAATAACTGAAGCTTTCTTT CASSLETAITEAFF
TRBJ2-5 . once TRBV7-2 TGTGCCAGCAGCCAAAGGGGGCTAGGAGGGGCAGAGACCCAGTACTTC CASSQRGLGGAETQYF
TRBJ2-5 . . TRBV14 TGTGCCAGCAGCTACAGCGGACTTAAACAAGAGACCCAGTACTTC CASSYSGLKQETQYF